Listed below are T cell receptor beta chains from one sample, sequenced in a study of cytomegalovirus exposure and HLA in healthy donors. Clones were sequenced by immunoSEQ multiplex PCR, and TCRdb holds only the in-frame ones, with some missing. The profile shows some 120,000 clones, roughly 89% of them singletons. Sequenced sample: PBMCs. All receptors come from a woman between 18 and 29 years old in good health and CMV-seronegative. Each CDR3 is given with its conserved first and last residue. The D gene is left open where the match is weak. Size is omitted from some rows. Given values are once, few, many or a class for expanded clones.

J gene: TRBJ1-6; clone size: -; V gene: TRBV6-1; D gene: -; CDR3 protein: CASRLSLNSPLHF; CDR3 DNA: TGTGCCAGCAGACTATCTCTAAATTCACCCCTCCACTTT
J gene: TRBJ2-1; clone size: few; V gene: TRBV18; D gene: -; CDR3 protein: CASSDFYNEQFF; CDR3 DNA: TGTGCCAGCTCAGACTTTTACAATGAGCAGTTCTTC
J gene: TRBJ1-2; clone size: -; V gene: TRBV5-6; D gene: -; CDR3 protein: CASSWMGDGYTF; CDR3 DNA: TGTGCCAGCAGCTGGATGGGAGATGGCTACACCTTC
J gene: TRBJ2-1; clone size: -; V gene: TRBV27; D gene: TRBD1; CDR3 protein: CASSLLGTVDGEQFF; CDR3 DNA: TGTGCCAGCAGTTTATTGGGGACAGTTGACGGTGAGCAGTTCTTC
J gene: TRBJ2-1; clone size: -; V gene: TRBV30; D gene: TRBD2; CDR3 protein: CAWSSSGTSVTDEQFF; CDR3 DNA: TGTGCCTGGAGTTCATCCGGGACTAGCGTTACGGATGAGCAGTTCTTC
J gene: TRBJ1-2; clone size: -; V gene: TRBV7-2; D gene: -; CDR3 protein: CASSLAGDTGYTF; CDR3 DNA: TGTGCCAGCAGCTTAGCGGGTGACACAGGCTACACCTTC
J gene: TRBJ1-1; clone size: -; V gene: TRBV6-1; D gene: TRBD1; CDR3 protein: CASSLGQGASPEAFF; CDR3 DNA: TGTGCCAGCAGTCTAGGACAGGGGGCGAGCCCTGAAGCTTTCTTT
J gene: TRBJ2-1; clone size: -; V gene: TRBV30; D gene: -; CDR3 protein: CAFSRDSHEQFF; CDR3 DNA: TGTGCCTTCAGCCGGGACTCGCATGAGCAGTTCTTC
J gene: TRBJ2-7; clone size: -; V gene: TRBV2; D gene: -; CDR3 protein: CASRTPQGPSEQYF; CDR3 DNA: TGTGCCAGCAGAACGCCTCAGGGGCCCTCCGAGCAGTACTTC
J gene: TRBJ2-7; clone size: -; V gene: TRBV28; D gene: -; CDR3 protein: CASRLQESSYEQYF; CDR3 DNA: TGTGCCAGCAGGCTACAGGAGAGCTCCTACGAGCAGTACTTC
J gene: TRBJ1-1; clone size: once; V gene: TRBV5-8; D gene: -; CDR3 protein: CASKLGAATEAFF; CDR3 DNA: TGTGCCAGCAAGTTAGGGGCGGCGACTGAAGCTTTCTTT
J gene: TRBJ2-7; clone size: -; V gene: TRBV2; D gene: TRBD1; CDR3 protein: CASSLGQAGYEQYF; CDR3 DNA: TGTGCCAGCAGTCTAGGACAGGCTGGCTACGAGCAGTACTTC
J gene: TRBJ2-5; clone size: once; V gene: TRBV10-2; D gene: -; CDR3 protein: CASRLGGPGETQYF; CDR3 DNA: TGCGCCAGCAGGCTCGGGGGGCCGGGGGAGACCCAGTACTTC
J gene: TRBJ1-2; clone size: -; V gene: TRBV28; D gene: -; CDR3 protein: CASILGGEGYGYTF; CDR3 DNA: TGTGCCAGCATCCTTGGGGGGGAAGGGTATGGCTACACCTTC
J gene: TRBJ2-3; clone size: -; V gene: TRBV6-4; D gene: TRBD2; CDR3 protein: CASSPGLAATSTQYF; CDR3 DNA: TGTGCCAGCAGCCCGGGACTAGCGGCCACCAGTACGCAGTATTTT
J gene: TRBJ1-5; clone size: -; V gene: TRBV6-1; D gene: TRBD1; CDR3 protein: CASSARDRDQPQHF; CDR3 DNA: TGTGCCAGCAGTGCCAGGGACAGGGATCAGCCCCAGCATTTT
J gene: TRBJ2-3; clone size: -; V gene: TRBV30; D gene: -; CDR3 protein: CAWNLANTDTQYF; CDR3 DNA: TGTGCCTGGAACCTAGCGAACACAGATACGCAGTATTTT
J gene: TRBJ2-3; clone size: -; V gene: TRBV14; D gene: TRBD2; CDR3 protein: CASSQGLLASGGGDTQYF; CDR3 DNA: TGTGCCAGCAGCCAAGGCCTTCTGGCTAGCGGGGGTGGGGATACGCAGTATTTT
J gene: TRBJ2-2; clone size: -; V gene: TRBV4-1; D gene: TRBD1; CDR3 protein: CASSQEGQKDTGELFF; CDR3 DNA: TGCGCCAGCAGCCAAGAGGGACAGAAAGACACCGGGGAGCTGTTTTTT
J gene: TRBJ1-4; clone size: -; V gene: TRBV4-1; D gene: -; CDR3 protein: CASSQEGQGANEKLFF; CDR3 DNA: TGCGCCAGCAGCCAAGAAGGGCAGGGCGCTAATGAAAAACTGTTTTTT
J gene: TRBJ1-1; clone size: -; V gene: TRBV20-1; D gene: -; CDR3 protein: CSAPTGRATFF; CDR3 DNA: TGCAGTGCTCCAACTGGCAGGGCGACTTTCTTT
J gene: TRBJ2-1; clone size: -; V gene: TRBV27; D gene: TRBD2; CDR3 protein: CASRGLAGFTYNEQFF; CDR3 DNA: TGTGCCAGCCGGGGACTAGCGGGATTCACCTACAATGAGCAGTTCTTC
J gene: TRBJ1-1; clone size: -; V gene: TRBV11-2; D gene: TRBD1; CDR3 protein: CASSSRTGQMNTEAFF; CDR3 DNA: TGTGCCAGCAGCTCTAGGACGGGACAGATGAACACTGAAGCTTTCTTT
J gene: TRBJ1-4; clone size: -; V gene: TRBV11-2; D gene: -; CDR3 protein: CASSPRDSPRGEKLFF; CDR3 DNA: TGTGCCAGCAGCCCGAGAGACAGCCCCCGAGGAGAAAAACTGTTTTTT
J gene: TRBJ2-7; clone size: -; V gene: TRBV7-9; D gene: -; CDR3 protein: CASSFGLNSYEQYF; CDR3 DNA: TGTGCCAGCAGCTTTGGTCTAAACTCCTACGAGCAGTACTTC
J gene: TRBJ1-2; clone size: once; V gene: TRBV10-1; D gene: -; CDR3 protein: CASRQGESGYTF; CDR3 DNA: TGCGCCAGCAGACAGGGAGAGTCTGGCTACACCTTC
J gene: TRBJ2-2; clone size: -; V gene: TRBV2; D gene: -; CDR3 protein: CASTRVTGELFF; CDR3 DNA: TGTGCCAGCACGAGGGTTACCGGGGAGCTGTTTTTT
J gene: TRBJ1-3; clone size: -; V gene: TRBV6-5; D gene: -; CDR3 protein: CASSSAQRGNTIYF; CDR3 DNA: TGTGCCAGCAGTTCCGCGCAGAGGGGAAACACCATATATTTT
J gene: TRBJ1-1; clone size: -; V gene: TRBV5-1; D gene: -; CDR3 protein: CASSSWTALNTEAFF; CDR3 DNA: TGCGCCAGCAGCTCGTGGACAGCCTTGAACACTGAAGCTTTCTTT
J gene: TRBJ2-6; clone size: -; V gene: TRBV11-3; D gene: -; CDR3 protein: CASSLGTGSGANVLTF; CDR3 DNA: TGTGCCAGCAGCTTAGGAACAGGCTCTGGGGCCAACGTCCTGACTTTC
J gene: TRBJ2-1; clone size: -; V gene: TRBV11-2; D gene: TRBD2; CDR3 protein: CASSLGDYNFNEQFF; CDR3 DNA: TGTGCCAGCAGCTTAGGGGACTACAATTTCAATGAGCAGTTCTTC
J gene: TRBJ2-7; clone size: -; V gene: TRBV28; D gene: TRBD2; CDR3 protein: CASSRGTSGSYEQYF; CDR3 DNA: TGTGCCAGCAGTAGGGGGACTAGCGGCTCCTACGAGCAGTACTTC
J gene: TRBJ1-2; clone size: -; V gene: TRBV28; D gene: -; CDR3 protein: CASSLWSQGSTF; CDR3 DNA: TGTGCCAGCAGTTTATGGTCCCAGGGCTCCACCTTC
J gene: TRBJ2-7; clone size: -; V gene: TRBV5-4; D gene: TRBD2; CDR3 protein: CASSLFPPGRGSGRGEQYF; CDR3 DNA: TGTGCCAGCAGCTTGTTCCCTCCCGGCCGGGGTAGCGGGAGAGGAGAGCAGTACTTC
J gene: TRBJ1-2; clone size: few; V gene: TRBV25-1; D gene: -; CDR3 protein: CASSLDTNYGYTF; CDR3 DNA: TGTGCCAGCAGCCTTGACACTAACTATGGCTACACCTTC
J gene: TRBJ1-5; clone size: few; V gene: TRBV6-5; D gene: -; CDR3 protein: CASSHDINQPQHF; CDR3 DNA: TGTGCCAGCAGTCACGACATAAATCAGCCCCAGCATTTT
J gene: TRBJ2-7; clone size: -; V gene: TRBV6-5; D gene: TRBD1; CDR3 protein: CASSYLLPGQGGEQYF; CDR3 DNA: TGTGCCAGCAGTTACCTTCTACCGGGACAGGGAGGAGAGCAGTACTTC
J gene: TRBJ2-4; clone size: -; V gene: TRBV6-6; D gene: TRBD1; CDR3 protein: CASSLGQSGNIQYF; CDR3 DNA: TGTGCCAGCAGTTTGGGACAGTCGGGGAACATTCAGTACTTC
J gene: TRBJ2-1; clone size: -; V gene: TRBV10-1; D gene: TRBD2; CDR3 protein: CASSEGGGKYNEQFF; CDR3 DNA: TGCGCCAGCAGTGAGGGCGGGGGGAAATACAATGAGCAGTTCTTC
J gene: TRBJ2-5; clone size: few; V gene: TRBV28; D gene: TRBD2; CDR3 protein: CASSLDIGGKTQYF; CDR3 DNA: TGTGCCAGCAGTTTAGATATCGGGGGGAAGACCCAGTACTTC
J gene: TRBJ2-7; clone size: once; V gene: TRBV6-5; D gene: -; CDR3 protein: CASSFALNSYEQYF; CDR3 DNA: TGTGCCAGCAGTTTCGCGCTAAACTCCTACGAGCAGTACTTC
J gene: TRBJ1-2; clone size: -; V gene: TRBV18; D gene: TRBD1; CDR3 protein: CASSPVTGGGGYTF; CDR3 DNA: TGTGCCAGCTCACCGGTGACAGGGGGCGGAGGCTACACCTTC
J gene: TRBJ1-5; clone size: -; V gene: TRBV19; D gene: TRBD1; CDR3 protein: CASARTGSNQPQHF; CDR3 DNA: TGTGCCAGCGCCCGGACAGGGAGCAATCAGCCCCAGCATTTT
J gene: TRBJ1-5; clone size: once; V gene: TRBV6-5; D gene: TRBD1; CDR3 protein: CASRDGQGPNQPQHF; CDR3 DNA: TGTGCCAGCAGAGATGGACAGGGCCCCAATCAGCCCCAGCATTTT
J gene: TRBJ1-2; clone size: -; V gene: TRBV6-6; D gene: TRBD1; CDR3 protein: CASSTRGQGDYGYTF; CDR3 DNA: TGTGCCAGCAGTACGAGGGGACAGGGCGACTATGGCTACACCTTC
J gene: TRBJ2-3; clone size: -; V gene: TRBV2; D gene: TRBD2; CDR3 protein: CASSFVSGRGPDTQYF; CDR3 DNA: TGTGCCAGCAGTTTTGTTAGCGGGAGGGGGCCCGATACGCAGTATTTT
J gene: TRBJ1-3; clone size: -; V gene: TRBV10-3; D gene: TRBD1; CDR3 protein: CAIKGPDRGSGNTIYF; CDR3 DNA: TGTGCCATCAAAGGCCCGGACAGGGGAAGTGGAAACACCATATATTTT
J gene: TRBJ2-1; clone size: -; V gene: TRBV7-9; D gene: -; CDR3 protein: CASSPRLDPEQFF; CDR3 DNA: TGTGCCAGCAGCCCACGACTAGATCCTGAGCAGTTCTTC
J gene: TRBJ1-5; clone size: -; V gene: TRBV6-6; D gene: TRBD1; CDR3 protein: CASSYGTGGNQPQHF; CDR3 DNA: TGTGCCAGCAGTTATGGTACAGGGGGCAATCAGCCCCAGCATTTT
J gene: TRBJ1-6; clone size: -; V gene: TRBV2; D gene: TRBD1; CDR3 protein: CASSDLGGGNSPLHF; CDR3 DNA: TGTGCCAGCAGTGATTTAGGGGGCGGGAATTCACCCCTCCACTTT
J gene: TRBJ1-2; clone size: -; V gene: TRBV27; D gene: -; CDR3 protein: CASSGDGGSYGYTF; CDR3 DNA: TGTGCCAGCAGTGGGGACGGGGGGTCCTATGGCTACACCTTC
J gene: TRBJ1-6; clone size: few; V gene: TRBV28; D gene: -; CDR3 protein: CASSRVAAGNSPLHF; CDR3 DNA: TGTGCCAGCAGTCGCGTTGCGGCGGGTAATTCACCCCTCCACTTT
J gene: TRBJ2-2; clone size: -; V gene: TRBV19; D gene: TRBD2; CDR3 protein: CASSTRGLASTGELFF; CDR3 DNA: TGTGCCAGTAGTACTAGGGGACTAGCATCAACCGGGGAGCTGTTTTTT
J gene: TRBJ2-3; clone size: -; V gene: TRBV25-1; D gene: -; CDR3 protein: CASSAGTGRTQYF; CDR3 DNA: TGTGCCAGCAGTGCCGGAACGGGGAGGACGCAGTATTTT
J gene: TRBJ2-2; clone size: -; V gene: TRBV6-1; D gene: -; CDR3 protein: CASSRARTNGGELFF; CDR3 DNA: TGTGCCAGCAGTCGAGCTAGGACTAACGGCGGGGAGCTGTTTTTT
J gene: TRBJ2-3; clone size: -; V gene: TRBV2; D gene: -; CDR3 protein: CASSEDSGGTDTQYF; CDR3 DNA: TGTGCCAGCAGTGAAGATAGCGGAGGCACAGATACGCAGTATTTT